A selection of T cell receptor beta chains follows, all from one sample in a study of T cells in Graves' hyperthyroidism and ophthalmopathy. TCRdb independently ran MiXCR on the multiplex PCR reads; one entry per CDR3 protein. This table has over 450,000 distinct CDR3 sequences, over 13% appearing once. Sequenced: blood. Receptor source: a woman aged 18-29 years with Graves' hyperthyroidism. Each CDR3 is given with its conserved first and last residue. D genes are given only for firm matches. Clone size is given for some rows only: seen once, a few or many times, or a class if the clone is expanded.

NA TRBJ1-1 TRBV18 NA CASSPGQGREAFF TGTGCCAGCTCACCAGGGCAGGGTCGGGAAGCTTTCTTT
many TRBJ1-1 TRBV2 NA CASSSYWNTEAFF TGTGCCAGCAGTTCGTACTGGAACACTGAAGCTTTCTTT
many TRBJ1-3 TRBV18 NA CASSPYRADSGNTIYF TGTGCCAGCTCGCCATATAGGGCGGACTCTGGAAACACCATATATTTT
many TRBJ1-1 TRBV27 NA CASSFPDRKKAFF TGTGCCAGCAGTTTCCCCGACAGAAAGAAAGCTTTCTTT
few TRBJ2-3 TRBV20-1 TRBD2 CSALTSGTLDTQYF TGCAGTGCCCTAACTAGCGGCACCCTAGATACGCAGTATTTT
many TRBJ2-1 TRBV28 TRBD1 CASRRHSGGSYNEQFF TGTGCCAGCAGACGACATTCAGGGGGCTCCTACAATGAGCAGTTCTTC
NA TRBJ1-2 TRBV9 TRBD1 CASSGQGVGGYTF TGTGCCAGCAGCGGACAGGGGGTCGGTGGCTACACCTTC
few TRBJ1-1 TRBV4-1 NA CASSQVRGGEASRTEAFF TGCGCCAGCAGCCAAGTTCGTGGGGGGGAAGCGAGTCGGACTGAAGCTTTCTTT
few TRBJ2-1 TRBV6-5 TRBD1 CASSFRGGQGAYNEQFF TGTGCCAGCAGTTTTAGAGGGGGACAGGGGGCCTACAATGAGCAGTTCTTC
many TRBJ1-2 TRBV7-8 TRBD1 CASSGRDRVSYGYTF TGTGCCAGCAGCGGGAGGGACAGGGTCAGCTATGGCTACACCTTC
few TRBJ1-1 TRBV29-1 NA CSVESQRNTEAFF TGCAGCGTTGAAAGTCAACGGAACACTGAAGCTTTCTTT
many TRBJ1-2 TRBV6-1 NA CASSNKPFYGYTF TGTGCCAGCAGTAACAAGCCGTTCTATGGCTACACCTTC
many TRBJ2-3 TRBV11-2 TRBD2 CASSLRDYTDTQYF TGTGCCAGCAGCTTAAGGGACTATACAGATACGCAGTATTTT
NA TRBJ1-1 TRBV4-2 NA CASSQARDMGEAFF TGTGCCAGCAGCCAAGCCAGGGACATGGGAGAAGCTTTCTTT
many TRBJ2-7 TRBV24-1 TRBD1 CATATGTGAILSSYEQYF TGTGCCACCGCAACCGGGACAGGGGCCATACTGAGCTCCTACGAGCAGTACTTC